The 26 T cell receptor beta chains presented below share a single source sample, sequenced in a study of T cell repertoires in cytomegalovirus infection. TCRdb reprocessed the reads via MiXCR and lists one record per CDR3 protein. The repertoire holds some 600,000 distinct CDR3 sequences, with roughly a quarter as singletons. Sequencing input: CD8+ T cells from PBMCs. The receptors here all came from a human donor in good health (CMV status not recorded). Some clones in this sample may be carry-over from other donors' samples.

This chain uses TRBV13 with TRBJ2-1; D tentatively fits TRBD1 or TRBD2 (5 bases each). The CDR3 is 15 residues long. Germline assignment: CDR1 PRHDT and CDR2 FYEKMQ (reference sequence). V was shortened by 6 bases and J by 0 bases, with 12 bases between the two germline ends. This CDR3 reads CASSFTGTSYNEQFF. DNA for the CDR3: TGTGCCAGCAGTTTTACGGGGACCTCCTACAATGAGCAGTTCTTC.

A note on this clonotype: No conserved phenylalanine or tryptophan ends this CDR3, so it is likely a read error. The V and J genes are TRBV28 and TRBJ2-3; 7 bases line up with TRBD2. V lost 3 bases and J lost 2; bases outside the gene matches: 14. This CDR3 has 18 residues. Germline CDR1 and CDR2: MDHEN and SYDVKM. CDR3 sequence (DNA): TGTGCCAGCAGTTTTCCCCGGACTAGTGGCCGGTACACAGATACGCAGTATTTA. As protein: CASSFPRTSGRYTDTQYL.

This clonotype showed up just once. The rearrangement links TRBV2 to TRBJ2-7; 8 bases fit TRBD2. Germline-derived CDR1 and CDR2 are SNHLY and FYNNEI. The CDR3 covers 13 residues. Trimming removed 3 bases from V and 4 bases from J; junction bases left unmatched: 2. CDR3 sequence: CASSDPGGYEQYF. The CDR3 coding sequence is TGTGCCAGCAGTGACCCGGGGGGGTACGAGCAGTACTTC.

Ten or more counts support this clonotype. For the CDR3, the DNA is TGTGCCAGCAGTTCCTGGGACGTTAGCACAGATACGCAGTATTTT. The encoded protein is CASSSWDVSTDTQYF. The J gene is TRBJ2-3, the V gene TRBV6-2 or TRBV6-3; tentatively, D is TRBD1 or TRBD2 (5 bases each). V lost 4 bases and J 0 bases, leaving 11 bases between the germline ends. Germline CDR1 reads MNHEY; CDR2 reads SVGEGT. The CDR3 runs 15 residues.

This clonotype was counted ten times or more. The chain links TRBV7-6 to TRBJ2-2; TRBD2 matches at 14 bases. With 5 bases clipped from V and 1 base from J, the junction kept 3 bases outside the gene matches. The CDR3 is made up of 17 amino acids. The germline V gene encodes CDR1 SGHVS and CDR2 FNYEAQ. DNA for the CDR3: TGTGCCAGCAGCCGACTAGCGGGGGGGCAGAACACCGGGGAGCTGTTTTTT. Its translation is CASSRLAGGQNTGELFF.

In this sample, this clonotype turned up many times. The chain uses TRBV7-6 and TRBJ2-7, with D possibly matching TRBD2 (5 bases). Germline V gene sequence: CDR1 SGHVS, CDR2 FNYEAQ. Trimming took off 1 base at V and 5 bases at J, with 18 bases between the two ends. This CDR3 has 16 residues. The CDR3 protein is CASSLDGPYAGHEQYF. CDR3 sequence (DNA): TGTGCCAGCAGCTTAGATGGCCCATATGCGGGCCACGAGCAGTACTTC.

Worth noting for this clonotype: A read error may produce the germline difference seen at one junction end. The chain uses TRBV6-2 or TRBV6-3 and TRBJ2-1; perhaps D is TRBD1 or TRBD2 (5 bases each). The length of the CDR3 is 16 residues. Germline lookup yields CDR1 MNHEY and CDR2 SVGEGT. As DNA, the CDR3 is TGTGCCAGCAGTTACGGACACCCGGGGTCCTACAAGGAGCAGTTCTTC. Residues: CASSYGHPGSYKEQFF.

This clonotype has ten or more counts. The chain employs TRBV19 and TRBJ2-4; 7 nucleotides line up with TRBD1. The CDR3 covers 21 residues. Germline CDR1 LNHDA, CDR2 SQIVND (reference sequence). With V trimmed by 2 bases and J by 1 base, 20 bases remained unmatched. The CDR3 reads CASSIPFSLFTGDDAKNIQYF. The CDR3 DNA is TGTGCCAGTAGTATACCCTTCTCCCTTTTTACAGGGGACGACGCCAAAAACATTCAGTACTTC.

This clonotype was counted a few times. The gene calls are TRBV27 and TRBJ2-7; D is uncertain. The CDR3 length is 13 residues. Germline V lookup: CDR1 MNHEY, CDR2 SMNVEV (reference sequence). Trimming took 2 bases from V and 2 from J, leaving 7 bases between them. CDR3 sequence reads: CASSLPTTYEQYV. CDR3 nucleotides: TGTGCCAGCAGTTTACCGACGACCTACGAGCAGTACGTC.

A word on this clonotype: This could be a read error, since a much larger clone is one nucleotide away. CDR3 nucleotide sequence: TGTGCCAGCAGCTTAGTTATGGGAGCTGAAACTTTCTTT. The encoded protein is CASSLVMGAETFF. The V call is TRBV7-2, the J call TRBJ1-1; D gene unclear. Per the germline V gene, CDR1 is SGHTA and CDR2 is FQGNSA. This CDR3 region has 13 residues.

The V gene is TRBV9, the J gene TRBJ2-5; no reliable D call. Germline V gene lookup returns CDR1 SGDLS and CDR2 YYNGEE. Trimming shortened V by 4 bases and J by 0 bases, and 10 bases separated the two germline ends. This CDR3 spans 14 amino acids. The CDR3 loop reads CASSPFPDQETQYF. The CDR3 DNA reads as TGTGCCAGCAGCCCATTCCCGGACCAAGAGACCCAGTACTTC.

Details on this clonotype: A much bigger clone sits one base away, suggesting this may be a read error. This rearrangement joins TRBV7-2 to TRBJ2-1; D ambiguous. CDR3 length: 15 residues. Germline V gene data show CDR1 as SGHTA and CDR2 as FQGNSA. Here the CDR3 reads CVSSLERSSYNEQFF. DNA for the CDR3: TGTGTCAGCAGCCTAGAGCGTAGCTCCTACAATGAGCAGTTCTTC.

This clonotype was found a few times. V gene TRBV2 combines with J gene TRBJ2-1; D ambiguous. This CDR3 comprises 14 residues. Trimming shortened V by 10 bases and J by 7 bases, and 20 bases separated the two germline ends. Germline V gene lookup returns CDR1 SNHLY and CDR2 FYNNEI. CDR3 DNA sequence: TGTGCCATTCGACACCCTAGAGCGAGGAATGAGCAGTTCTTC. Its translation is CAIRHPRARNEQFF.

CDR3 DNA sequence: TGTGCCAGTACCCCTAGTCGTGGCGGCAGGAATTCACCCCTCCACTTT. Its translation is CASTPSRGGRNSPLHF. The V and J genes are TRBV19 and TRBJ1-6, with D hard to call. The V end was cut by 7 bases, the J end by 7 bases, with 20 bases between. Germline V gives CDR1 LNHDA, CDR2 SQIVND (reference sequence). The CDR3 is made up of 16 amino acids.

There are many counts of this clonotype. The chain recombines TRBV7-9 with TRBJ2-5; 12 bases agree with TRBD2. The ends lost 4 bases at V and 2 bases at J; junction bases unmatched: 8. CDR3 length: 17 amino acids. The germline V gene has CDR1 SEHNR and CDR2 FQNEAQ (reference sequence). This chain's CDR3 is CASSYLTSGGEQETQYF. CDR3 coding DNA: TGTGCCAGCAGCTACCTGACTAGCGGGGGAGAGCAAGAGACCCAGTACTTC.

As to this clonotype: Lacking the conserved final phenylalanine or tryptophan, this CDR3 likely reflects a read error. CDR3: CASSPSMNTEAFL. The CDR3 coding sequence is TGTGCCAGCAGCCCATCAATGAACACTGAAGCTTTCCTT. The chain combines TRBV6-2 or TRBV6-3 with TRBJ1-1, with D unresolved. V lost 6 bases, J lost 0 bases, and 8 bases lay in between. Germline-derived CDR1 and CDR2 are MNHEY and SVGEGT. The CDR3 is 13 residues long.

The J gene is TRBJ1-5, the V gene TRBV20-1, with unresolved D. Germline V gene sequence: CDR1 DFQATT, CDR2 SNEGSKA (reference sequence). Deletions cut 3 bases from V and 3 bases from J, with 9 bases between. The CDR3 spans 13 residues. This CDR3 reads CSARREANQPQHF. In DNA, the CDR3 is TGCAGTGCTAGGAGAGAGGCCAATCAGCCCCAGCATTTT.

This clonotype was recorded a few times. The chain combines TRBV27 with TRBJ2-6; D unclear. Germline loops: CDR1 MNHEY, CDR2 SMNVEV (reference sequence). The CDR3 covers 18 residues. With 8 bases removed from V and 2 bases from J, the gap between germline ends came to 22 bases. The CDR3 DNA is TGTGCCAGCGGAATTCCAGGAGAGTACGTAGCTGGGGCCAACGTCCTGACTTTC. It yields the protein CASGIPGEYVAGANVLTF.

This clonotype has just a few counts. CDR3 nucleotide sequence: TGTGCCAGCAGCAGGGACGGAAATTATGGCTACACCTTC. This translates into CASSRDGNYGYTF. The chain links TRBV5-6 to TRBJ1-2, with D possibly being TRBD1 (5 bases). The CDR3 contains 13 residues. CDR1 is SGHDT, CDR2 YYEEEE, per germline. Trimming shortened V by 4 bases and J by 5 bases, and 12 bases separated the two germline ends.

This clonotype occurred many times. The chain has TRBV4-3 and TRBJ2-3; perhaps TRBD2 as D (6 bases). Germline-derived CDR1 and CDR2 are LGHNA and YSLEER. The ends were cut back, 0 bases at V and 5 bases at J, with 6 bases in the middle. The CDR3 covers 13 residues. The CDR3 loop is CASSQDSGDTQYF. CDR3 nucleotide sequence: TGCGCCAGCAGCCAAGATAGCGGAGATACGCAGTATTTT.

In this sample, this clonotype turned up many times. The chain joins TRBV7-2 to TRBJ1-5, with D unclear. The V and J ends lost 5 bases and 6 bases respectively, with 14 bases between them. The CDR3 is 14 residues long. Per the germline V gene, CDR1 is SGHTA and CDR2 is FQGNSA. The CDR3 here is CASSHPSRFQPQHF. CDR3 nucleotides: TGTGCCAGCAGCCATCCATCAAGGTTTCAGCCCCAGCATTTT. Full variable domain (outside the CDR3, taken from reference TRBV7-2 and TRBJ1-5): GAGVSQSPSNKVTEKGKDVELRCDPISGHTALYWYRQSLGQGLEFLIYFQGNSAPDKSGLPSDRFSAERTGGSVSTLTIQRTQQEDSAVYLCASSHPSRFQPQHFGDGTRLSIL.

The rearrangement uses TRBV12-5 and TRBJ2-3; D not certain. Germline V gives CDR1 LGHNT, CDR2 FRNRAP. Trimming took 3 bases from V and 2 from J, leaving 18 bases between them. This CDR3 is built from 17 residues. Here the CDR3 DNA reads TGTGCTAGTGGTTTCAACCTAAAGGCCCAGAACACAGATACGCAGTATTTT. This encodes CASGFNLKAQNTDTQYF.

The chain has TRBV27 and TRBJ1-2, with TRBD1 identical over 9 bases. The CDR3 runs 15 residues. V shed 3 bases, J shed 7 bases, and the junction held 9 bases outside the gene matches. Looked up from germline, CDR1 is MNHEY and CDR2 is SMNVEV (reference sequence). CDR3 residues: CASSFGTGIPSGYTF. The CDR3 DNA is TGTGCCAGCAGTTTTGGGACAGGGATTCCGAGTGGCTACACCTTC.

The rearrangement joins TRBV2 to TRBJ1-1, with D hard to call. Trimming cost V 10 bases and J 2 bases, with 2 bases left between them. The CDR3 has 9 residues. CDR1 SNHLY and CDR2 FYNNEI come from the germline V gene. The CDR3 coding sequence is TGTGCCATCAACACTGAAGCTTTCTTT. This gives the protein CAINTEAFF.

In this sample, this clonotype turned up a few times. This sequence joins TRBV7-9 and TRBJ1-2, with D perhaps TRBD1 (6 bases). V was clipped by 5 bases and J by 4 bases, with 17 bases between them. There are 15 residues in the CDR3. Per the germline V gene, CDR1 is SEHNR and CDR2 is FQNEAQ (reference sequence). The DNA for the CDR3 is TGTGCCAGCAGCGGCCGGGGGCCCGGTGGCTATGGCTACACCTTC. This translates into CASSGRGPGGYGYTF.

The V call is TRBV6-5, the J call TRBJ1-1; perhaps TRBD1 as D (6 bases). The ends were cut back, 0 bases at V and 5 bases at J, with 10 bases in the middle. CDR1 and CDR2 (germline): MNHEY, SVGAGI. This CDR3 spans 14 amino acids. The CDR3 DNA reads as TGTGCCAGCAGTTACTCCGGGACACGGACTGAAGCTTTCTTT. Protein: CASSYSGTRTEAFF.